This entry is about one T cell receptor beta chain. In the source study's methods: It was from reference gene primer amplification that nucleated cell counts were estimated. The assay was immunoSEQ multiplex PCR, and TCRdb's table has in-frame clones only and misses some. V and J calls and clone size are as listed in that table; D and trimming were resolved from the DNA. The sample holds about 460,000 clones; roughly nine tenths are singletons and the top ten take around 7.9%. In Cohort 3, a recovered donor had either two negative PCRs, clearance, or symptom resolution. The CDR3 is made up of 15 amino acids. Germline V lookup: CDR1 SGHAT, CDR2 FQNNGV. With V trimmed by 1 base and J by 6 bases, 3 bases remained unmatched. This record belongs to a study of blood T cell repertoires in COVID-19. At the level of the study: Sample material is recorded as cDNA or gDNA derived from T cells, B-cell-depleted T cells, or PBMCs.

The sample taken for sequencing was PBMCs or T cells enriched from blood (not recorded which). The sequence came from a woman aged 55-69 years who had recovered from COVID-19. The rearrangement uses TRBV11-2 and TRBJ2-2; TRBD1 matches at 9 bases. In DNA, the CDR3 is TGTGCCAGCAGCTTAGGGACAGGGGCCCCCGGGGAGCTGTTTTTT. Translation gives CASSLGTGAPGELFF.